The T cell receptor beta chain under discussion was sequenced for a study of blood T cells in healthy people across ages (dated by TCRdb to the mid-2010s). With regard to the full study: In model experiments, template switching captured about one uniquely barcoded TCR beta cDNA molecule for every two T cells. To track age-related changes in TCR beta repertoire diversity, the study relied on deep sequencing normalized with unique cDNA molecular identifiers. Donors were grouped into four age groups: young (average 16 years), middle-aged (roughly 40), aged (around 56) and long-lived (around 80). The study analyzed two additional independent replicas of 1 million unique cDNA reads from the same blood draw for two donors, one aged 18 to 30 and one aged 80 or older.

Points on this clonotype: Its antigen is not yet known. No much larger clone exists at a distance of one base, and base qualities are not known.

Overall study results and their limits: Conclusive comparison of naive and antigen-experienced compartments was prevented by the profiling of bulk unsorted PBMCs. Compared with the aged group, the long-lived group had more naive CD4+ T cells, fewer expanded clones and increased TCR diversity, suggesting age selection. Donor CMV infection status was unknown, potentially confounding age-related changes in expanded clonotypes. The percentage of naive T cells measured by flow cytometry correlated strongly with observed TCR beta diversity. Estimates of total diversity based on one million sequenced T cells were considered lower bounds and underestimates. Observed TCR beta diversity per million T cells fell roughly linearly with age, and a significant reduction was already apparent by age roughly 40.

The germline V gene yields MNHNS for CDR1 and SASEGT for CDR2. CDR3 length: 14 amino acids, cysteine to phenylalanine. Here the CDR3 DNA is all that survives: 42 bases in frame from base 1. Systemically healthy Caucasian individuals from Russia, some 38 in total and aged roughly 6 to 100 years, were included as donors. Approximately 9.3 milliliters of peripheral blood were collected from each donor into EDTA-treated Vacutainer tubes. PBMCs were isolated by Ficoll-Paque density-gradient centrifugation, with at least 7 million obtained per sample. Trizol reagent was used to extract total RNA from the PBMCs, yielding at least 6 micrograms per sample. The percentages of naive CD45RAhigh/CD27high T cells were determined by flow cytometry on a PBMC aliquot from every donor. Library method: 5' RACE. The data were produced on an Illumina HiSeq 2500. A second PCR of roughly 7 to 12 cycles was run with a J-beta primer mix and a sample-barcoded 5' primer. Each TCR beta cDNA molecule received a unique molecular identifier from a template-switch 5' adaptor carrying 12 random nucleotides. Each sample yielded at least 2.5 million CDR3-containing paired-end reads. First-strand cDNA synthesis was performed from all RNA using the Mint cDNA synthesis kit, with priming by a TRBC-specific oligonucleotide. After uracil-DNA glycosylase treatment, a first 18-cycle PCR used universal primers M1SS and BC2_uni_R on all cDNA. For the original study's pipeline: Each sample was normalized by randomly selecting 1 million high-quality reads, each carrying a distinct molecular identifier. Reads sharing molecular identifiers were discarded rather than binned into consensus sequences. MiTCR, set to a Q25 quality threshold and the strictest error-elimination algorithm, was used for CDR3 identification, clonotype clustering and error correction. A nonparametric unseen species model with Euler transformation was used to estimate lower-bound total TCR beta diversity. TCRdb took the public reads, trimmed them with fastp at Q25, ran MiXCR for clone calling and kept in-frame beta chains. Each CDR3 protein appears once, grouped with its most common genes and DNA. It is TCRdb's table, rather than the study itself, that gives the V and J calls and clone size. Here the sample has roughly 700,000 distinct CDR3 sequences; more than 20% occur a single time. The ten largest make up around 9.2% of the sample.

These data also featured in a second study, about T cells of mothers and their children. In that second paper, the authors write: The donors were nine systemically healthy Caucasian individuals, made up of three mothers and their six children. cDNA synthesis used all of the extracted RNA, with roughly 1.6 ug of RNA in each 15 ul reaction. In the second PCR, sample barcodes and 2-4 random nucleotides were introduced via the M1S primer. Each mother yielded over 10 million TCR beta CDR3 reads and each child 2.5 million to 3 million reads. Thymic selection shapes the output of TCR recombination in a similar way in related and unrelated pairs, and inherited differences have a minor effect. Normalized repertoire overlap was always found to be slightly, but never significantly, higher in related mother-child pairs than in unrelated mother-child pairs. With a sensitivity of 90 to 100 clones per million clonotypes, no persistent microchimeric T cell clones were detected. The study used deep NGS to compare TCR beta repertoires of mothers and children, seeking features distinguishing related mother-child pairs from unrelated individuals. On average, the children were about 10 +/- 4 years old, while the mothers were approximately 41 +/- 4 years old. After adapter ligation was performed with NEBNext reagents, the libraries were sequenced on an Illumina HiSeq 2000 with 100+100 nt paired-end reads. To avoid cross-contamination, the mother libraries and the child libraries were prepared a month apart and sequenced in separate runs. Between 500,000 and 2,000,000 distinct TCR beta clonotypes were identified per donor. Naive TCR beta clonotypes were estimated from low-frequency clonotypes matched to each donor's FACS-determined naive share, without sorting.

The clonotype was recovered from a boy aged 5 to 17 in good health. The specimen was blood. The V and J segments used are TRBV6-1 and TRBJ2-5, with no confidently assigned D gene. The DNA matches TRBJ2-7 better at its end, which makes the J call doubtful. CDR3 reads: CASNLQLGPYEQYF. The DNA sequence is TGTGCCAGCAACTTACAATTGGGTCCCTACGAGCAGTACTTC.